The 3 T cell receptor beta chains presented below share a single source sample, sequenced in a study of blood T cell repertoires in COVID-19. Profiled with immunoSEQ multiplex PCR; TCRdb holds only in-frame clones, not every one. Among under 300,000 clones listed, approximately 82% were seen once. The sample was peripheral blood. Every receptor here comes from an elderly man with acute or convalescent COVID-19.

The chain combines TRBV7-2 with TRBJ2-7; D is undetermined. CDR3 length: 16 residues. Germline CDR1 and CDR2: SGHTA and FQGNSA. V was cut by 4 bases and J by 3 bases, with 19 bases left in between. CDR3 region: CASSSYSRKTLYEQYF. CDR3 nucleotide sequence: TGTGCCAGCAGCTCCTATTCCCGAAAGACACTCTACGAGCAGTACTTC.

This clone was detected once. V gene TRBV28 combines with J gene TRBJ1-2; 8 bases are a match to TRBD1. Looked up from germline, CDR1 is MDHEN and CDR2 is SYDVKM. This CDR3 comprises 18 residues. V was pared by 7 bases and J by 1 base, with 17 bases of the junction left unmatched. The CDR3 DNA sequence: TGTGCCAGCACCGCGACCGGGGGCCTACAGGGGGTTAACTATGGCTACACCTTC. Amino acids: CASTATGGLQGVNYGYTF.

This clone was recorded only once. The J gene is TRBJ2-4, the V gene TRBV7-8; weak D call: TRBD2 (6 bases). Looked up from germline, CDR1 is SGHVS and CDR2 is FQNEAQ. The CDR3 runs to 16 residues. The V end was cut by 4 bases, the J end by 6 bases, with 19 bases between. CDR3 sequence: CASSWLRGSVGNIQYF. Written as DNA, the CDR3 is TGTGCCAGCAGCTGGCTGCGGGGATCGGTGGGAAACATTCAGTACTTC.